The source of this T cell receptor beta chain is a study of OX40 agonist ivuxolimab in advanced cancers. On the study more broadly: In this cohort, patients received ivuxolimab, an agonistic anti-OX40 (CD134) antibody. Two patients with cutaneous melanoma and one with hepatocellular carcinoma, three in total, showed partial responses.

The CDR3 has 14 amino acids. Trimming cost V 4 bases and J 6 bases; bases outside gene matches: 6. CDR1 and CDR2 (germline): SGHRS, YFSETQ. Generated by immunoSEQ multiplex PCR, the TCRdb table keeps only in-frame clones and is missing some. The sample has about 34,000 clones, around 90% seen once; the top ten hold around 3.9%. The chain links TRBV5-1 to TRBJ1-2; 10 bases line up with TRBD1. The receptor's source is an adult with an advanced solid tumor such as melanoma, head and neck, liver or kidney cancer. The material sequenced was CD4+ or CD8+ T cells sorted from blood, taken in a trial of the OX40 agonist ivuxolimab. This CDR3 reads CASSVSGTGDGYTF. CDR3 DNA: TGCGCCAGCAGCGTATCCGGGACAGGGGATGGCTACACCTTC.